This T cell receptor (beta chain) was recorded in a study of shared clonotypes between healthy human individuals (dated by TCRdb to 2018 to 2021). Regarding the study in general: A couple of women and a few men aged 18 to 49 years were included in the cohort. For each donor, CD4 naive and CD4 memory were each run on three plates, CD8 naive on two plates, and CD8 memory on one plate. To estimate repertoire size and how much clonotypes are shared between individuals, the study performed deep sequencing of blood TCR repertoires from 4 to 6 healthy adults. To increase sequencing depth and limit assay-specific biases, TCR repertoire library preparation and sequencing were carried out by different laboratories using diverse techniques. Per donor, leukapheresis produced somewhere between about 0.94 and 9 billion PBMCs. Study-level results and caveats: Sampling was restricted to blood, and TCR repertoires in tissue are likely to differ from TCR repertoires in blood. Estimated clonotype richness was generally larger for naive than for memory subsets. Higher generation probabilities were observed for clonotypes shared by all four sorted-subset donors than for non-shared clonotypes. Across a few donors, about 5.2% of naive CD4, around 3.3% of naive CD8, around 2.5% of memory CD4, and about 0.44% of memory CD8 clonotypes were shared. Pairwise subsampling led to the expectation that sequencing depth would affect the degree of clonotype sharing among donors. Even with the large sequencing depth, rarefaction of the sorted-subset datasets indicated that sequencing was incomplete. The genetic and exposure-history diversity represented was limited by the small number of donors.

Remarks on this clone: Its antigen remains unidentified. The sample holds no much larger clone one base away, and base qualities are not on file.

Using the deep immunoSEQ assay, TCR CDR3 regions were amplified from genomic DNA by multiplex PCR. Extracted genomic DNA from each cell subset was spread evenly across all wells of several immunoSEQ 96-well plates, with each plate serving as a replicate. Each replicate PCR for sorted subsets received around 0.2 ug genomic DNA, equal to roughly 30,000 T cell genomes. Purified libraries were quantified with a Qubit 3.0 fluorometer, sized on a Bioanalyzer 2100, and re-quantified with the KAPA Library Quantification kit. Every immunoSEQ 96-well plate was sequenced on a separate single-read 150-cycle Illumina NextSeq 550 flow cell. The study's processing was this. Because only junctional sequences without quality scores were contained in the immunoSEQ output, filtering matching that applied to full-length reads could not be performed. To assign V/J genes and CDR3, sequences were annotated using PyIR, a Python wrapper for IgBLAST v1.9, with IMGT germline references. Reads were filtered out if the reads had weak V/J assignments (E-value above 1e-6), no CDR3, stop codons, out-of-frame junctions, or ambiguous translated residues. A V3J clonotype was defined by an identical inferred V gene, J gene, and CDR3 amino acid sequence. To compute the percentage overlap between repertoires, the number of shared unique clonotypes was divided by the size of the smaller repertoire. Repertoire richness was assessed with RTK rarefaction, the Chao1 estimator, and Recon v2.1 estimates of unobserved clonotypes. Generation probabilities were computed with OLGA for all TCRbeta clonotypes obtained by the gDNA method from several donors. In TCRdb, the immuneACCESS table is reduced to in-frame sequences with V and J assigned. These tables do not hold every clone; where another copy was compared, an unresolved V gene accounts for under half, and the others remain unexplained. The DNA gave D and trimming, while V, J and clone size come from that table. Counted in this sample were around 2.1 million clones; approximately 94% of them appeared once. The biggest ten clones account for around 1.7% of the sample.

CD8 naive samples were CD45RO-negative cells positively selected for CCR7, giving a CD45RA+CCR7+ population that excluded TemRA cells. The donors were healthy, HIV-negative adults with no recently reported acute infections or vaccinations. All donors were Caucasian adults living in Nashville, Tennessee, USA. After blood collection by leukapheresis, PBMCs were isolated using Ficoll-Histopaque density gradient centrifugation and then cryopreserved in the vapor phase of liquid nitrogen. Analytical flow cytometry was used to check the purity and quantity of each magnetically sorted T cell population. From each sorted fraction, genomic DNA was isolated and quantified by UV absorbance on a Nanodrop 2000c. The source of this sequence is a man between 18 and 29 years old in good health. Some clones in this sample may be carry-over from other donors' samples. The sample consisted of naive CD8+ T cells from PBMCs. The cell subset or site label on this specimen signifies: CD45RA+CCR7+.

CDR3 sequence: CASSPPGTGYNEQFF. The DNA sequence is as follows: TGTGCCAGCAGCCCCCCGGGGACAGGGTACAATGAGCAGTTCTTC. The receptor chain draws on TRBV28 and TRBJ2-1, and TRBD1 matches 9 of the central bases. The germline V gene provides CDR1 MDHEN and CDR2 SYDVKM. Its CDR3 holds 15 amino acids, cysteine through phenylalanine. This entry keeps only the CDR3 DNA: 45 bases, framed from base 1. After removal of 6 bases from V and 4 bases from J, the junction retains 7 bases not matched to a gene.